This T cell receptor (beta chain) is drawn from a study of blood T cell repertoires in COVID-19. The wider study: Acute and convalescent COVID-19 samples came from the United States, Italy and Spain.

TCRdb's table, derived via immunoSEQ multiplex PCR, lists solely in-frame clones and lacks some. The sample shows 200,000 or so clones, 80% to 90% of them seen only once. The junction had 9 bases not matched to a gene; V was cut back by 6 bases and J by 9 bases. CDR1 and CDR2 from the germline V gene are PRHDT and FYEKMQ (reference sequence). There are 13 residues in the CDR3. Those who participated ranged in age from roughly 18 to 90 years and resided in approximately 26 US areas. Source material: PBMCs or T cells enriched from blood (not recorded which). This receptor was obtained from a woman aged 18-29 years in a cohort exposed to, infected with or recovered from COVID-19 (not recorded which). The chain is built from TRBV13 and TRBJ1-2; 8 positions agree with TRBD1. The DNA for the CDR3 is TGTGCCAGCAGTCGAACCCAGGGGGCTAGCTACACCTTC. Translation gives CASSRTQGASYTF. The full variable domain, in which reference TRBV13 and TRBJ1-2 provide the parts outside the CDR3, is AAGVIQSPRHLIKEKRETATLKCYPIPRHDTVYWYQQGPGQDPQFLISFYEKMQSDKGSIPDRFSAQQFSDYHSELNMSSLELGDSALYFCASSRTQGASYTFGSGTRLTVV.